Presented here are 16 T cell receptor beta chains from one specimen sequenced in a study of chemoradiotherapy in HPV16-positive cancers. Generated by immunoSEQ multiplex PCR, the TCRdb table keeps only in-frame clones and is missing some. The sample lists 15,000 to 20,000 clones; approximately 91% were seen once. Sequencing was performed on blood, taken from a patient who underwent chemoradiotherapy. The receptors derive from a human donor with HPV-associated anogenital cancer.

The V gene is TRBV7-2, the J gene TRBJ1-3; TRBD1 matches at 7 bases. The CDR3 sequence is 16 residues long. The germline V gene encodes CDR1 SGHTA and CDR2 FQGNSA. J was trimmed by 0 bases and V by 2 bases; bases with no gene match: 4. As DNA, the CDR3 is TGTGCCAGCAGCTTATCCAGGGGGGCCTCTGGAAACACCATATATTTT. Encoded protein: CASSLSRGASGNTIYF. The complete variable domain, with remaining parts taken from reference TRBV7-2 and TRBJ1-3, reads GAGVSQSPSNKVTEKGKDVELRCDPISGHTALYWYRQSLGQGLEFLIYFQGNSAPDKSGLPSDRFSAERTGGSVSTLTIQRTQQEDSAVYLCASSLSRGASGNTIYFGEGSWLTVV.

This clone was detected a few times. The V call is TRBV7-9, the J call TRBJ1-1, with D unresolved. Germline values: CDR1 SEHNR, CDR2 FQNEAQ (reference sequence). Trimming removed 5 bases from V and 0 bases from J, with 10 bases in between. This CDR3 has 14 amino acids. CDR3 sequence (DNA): TGTGCCAGCAGCCCGAATGGAATGAACACTGAAGCTTTCTTT. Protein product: CASSPNGMNTEAFF.

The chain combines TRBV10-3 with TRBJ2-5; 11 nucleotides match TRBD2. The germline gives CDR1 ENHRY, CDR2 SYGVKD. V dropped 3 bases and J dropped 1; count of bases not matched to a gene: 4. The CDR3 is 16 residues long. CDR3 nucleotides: TGTGCCATCAGTGAAATAGCGGGGGGGTCCCAAGAGACCCAGTACTTC. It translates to CAISEIAGGSQETQYF.

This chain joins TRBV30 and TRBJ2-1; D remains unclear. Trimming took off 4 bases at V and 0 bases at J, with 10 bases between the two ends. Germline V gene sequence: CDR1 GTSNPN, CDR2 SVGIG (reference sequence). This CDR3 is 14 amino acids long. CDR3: CAWTGRPSYNEQFF. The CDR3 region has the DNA TGTGCCTGGACCGGGCGCCCCTCCTACAATGAGCAGTTCTTC. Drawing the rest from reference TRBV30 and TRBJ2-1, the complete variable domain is SQTIHQWPATLVQPVGSPLSLECTVEGTSNPNLYWYRQAAGRGLQLLFYSVGIGQISSEVPQNLSASRPQDRQFILSSKKLLLSDSGFYLCAWTGRPSYNEQFFGPGTRLTVL.

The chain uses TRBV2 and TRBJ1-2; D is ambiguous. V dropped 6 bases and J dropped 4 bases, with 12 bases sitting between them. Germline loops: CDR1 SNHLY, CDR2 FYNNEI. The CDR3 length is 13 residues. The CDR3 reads CASSPEGGYGYTF. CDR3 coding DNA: TGTGCCAGCAGCCCTGAGGGCGGCTATGGCTACACCTTC.

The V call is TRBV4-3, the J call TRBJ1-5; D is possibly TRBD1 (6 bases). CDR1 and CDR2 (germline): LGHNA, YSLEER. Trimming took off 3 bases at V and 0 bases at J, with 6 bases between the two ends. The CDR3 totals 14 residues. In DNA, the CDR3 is TGCGCCAGCAGCCAGGACAGTAGCAATCAGCCCCAGCATTTT. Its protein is CASSQDSSNQPQHF.

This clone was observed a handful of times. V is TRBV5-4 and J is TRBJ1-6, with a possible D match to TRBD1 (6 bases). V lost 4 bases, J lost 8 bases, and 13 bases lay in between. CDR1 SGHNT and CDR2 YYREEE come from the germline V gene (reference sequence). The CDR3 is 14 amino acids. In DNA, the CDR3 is TGTGCCAGCAGCCTGGGGGCTGGTGATTCACCCCTCCACTTT. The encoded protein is CASSLGAGDSPLHF.

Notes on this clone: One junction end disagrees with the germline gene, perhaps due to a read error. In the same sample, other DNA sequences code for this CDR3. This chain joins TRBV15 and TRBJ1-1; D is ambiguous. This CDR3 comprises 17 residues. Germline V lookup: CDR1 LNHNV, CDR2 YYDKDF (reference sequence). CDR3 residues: CATSRDLFFKENTEAFF. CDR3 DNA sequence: TGTGCCACCAGCAGAGATTTATTTTTCAAGGAGAACACTGAGGCTTTCTTT.

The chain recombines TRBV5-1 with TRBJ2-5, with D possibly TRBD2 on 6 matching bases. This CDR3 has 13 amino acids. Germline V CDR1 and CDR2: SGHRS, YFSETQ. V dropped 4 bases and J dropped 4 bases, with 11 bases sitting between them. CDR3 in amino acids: CASSPEGGETQYF. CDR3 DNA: TGCGCCAGCAGCCCGGAGGGCGGAGAGACCCAGTACTTC.

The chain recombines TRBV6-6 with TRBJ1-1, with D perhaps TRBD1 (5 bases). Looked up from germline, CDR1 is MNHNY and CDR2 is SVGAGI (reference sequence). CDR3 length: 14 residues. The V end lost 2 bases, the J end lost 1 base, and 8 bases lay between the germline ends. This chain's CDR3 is CASSYDSKNTEAFF. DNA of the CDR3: TGTGCCAGCAGTTACGACAGTAAGAACACTGAAGCTTTCTTT.

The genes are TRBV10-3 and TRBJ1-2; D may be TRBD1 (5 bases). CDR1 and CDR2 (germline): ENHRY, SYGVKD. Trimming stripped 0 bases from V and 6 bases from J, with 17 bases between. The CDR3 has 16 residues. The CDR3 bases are TGTGCCATCAGTGAGTCGAATCCCAGGGATGGTGATGGCTACACCTTC. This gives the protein CAISESNPRDGDGYTF.

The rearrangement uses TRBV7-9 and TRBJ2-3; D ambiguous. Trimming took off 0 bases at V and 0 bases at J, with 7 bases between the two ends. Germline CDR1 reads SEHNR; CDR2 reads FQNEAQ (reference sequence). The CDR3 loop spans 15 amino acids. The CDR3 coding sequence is TGTGCCAGCAGCTTAGCGGGTACAAGCACAGATACGCAGTATTTT. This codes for CASSLAGTSTDTQYF.

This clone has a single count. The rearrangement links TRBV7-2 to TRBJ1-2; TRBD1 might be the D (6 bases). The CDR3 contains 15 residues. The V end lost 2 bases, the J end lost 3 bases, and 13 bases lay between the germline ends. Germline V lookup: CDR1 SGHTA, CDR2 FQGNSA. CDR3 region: CASSLFVGADYGYTF. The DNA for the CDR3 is TGTGCCAGCAGCTTATTCGTGGGGGCAGACTATGGCTACACCTTC.

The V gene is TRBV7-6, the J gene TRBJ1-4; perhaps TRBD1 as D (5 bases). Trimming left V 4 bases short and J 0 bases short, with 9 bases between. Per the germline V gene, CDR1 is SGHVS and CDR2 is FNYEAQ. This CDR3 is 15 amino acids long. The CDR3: CASSYRGATNEKLFF. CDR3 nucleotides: TGTGCCAGCAGCTACCGGGGGGCAACTAATGAAAAACTGTTTTTT.

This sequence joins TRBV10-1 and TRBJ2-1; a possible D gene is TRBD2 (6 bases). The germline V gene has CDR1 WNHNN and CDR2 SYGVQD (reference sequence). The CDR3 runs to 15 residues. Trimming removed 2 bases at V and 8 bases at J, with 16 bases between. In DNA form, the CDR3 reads TGCGCCAGCAGTGAGAGTGGACCGCGGGACTATGAGCAGTTCTTC. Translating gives CASSESGPRDYEQFF.

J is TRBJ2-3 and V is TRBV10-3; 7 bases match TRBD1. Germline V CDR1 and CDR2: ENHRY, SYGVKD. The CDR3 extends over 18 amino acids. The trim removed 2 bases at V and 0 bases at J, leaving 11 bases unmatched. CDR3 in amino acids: CAISEVRNRGSSTDTQYF. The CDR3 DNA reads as TGTGCCATCAGTGAGGTCCGAAACAGGGGTTCTAGCACAGATACGCAGTATTTT.